Here is one T cell receptor beta chain with its context. Here immunoSEQ multiplex PCR was the method, and the copy in TCRdb shows in-frame clones only, minus some. The sample has just under 350,000 clones, around nine tenths seen once; the top ten hold roughly 3%. The sample comes from a study of blood T cell repertoires in COVID-19. This TCR was sampled from a woman between 18 and 29 years old who had recovered from COVID-19. The sample was peripheral blood.

As DNA, the CDR3 is TGCGCCAGCAGCTTGGTATCGGGCGGGAGTGGGACAGATACGCAGTATTTT. It translates to CASSLVSGGSGTDTQYF. The V and J genes are TRBV5-1 and TRBJ2-3; 7 positions match TRBD2. The CDR3 consists of 17 residues. Germline-derived CDR1 and CDR2 are SGHRS and YFSETQ. V shed 0 bases, J shed 3 bases, and the junction held 10 bases outside the gene matches.